The T cell receptor beta chain under discussion was sequenced for a study of cytomegalovirus exposure and HLA in healthy donors. CDR3 size: 15 residues. PCR involved 60 Vbeta and 13 Jbeta primers. Libraries were prepared by immunoSEQ multiplex PCR; TCRdb keeps only in-frame clonotypes and omits some of them. Of 150,000 to 200,000 clones in the sample, about three quarters were seen once. Broader study findings: Researchers counted roughly 150 TCR beta chains as cytomegalovirus-associated.

For this clone: The antigen is not known.

The rearrangement joins TRBV12-2 to TRBJ2-5; the D segment call TRBD1 is taken from the table without a DNA check. TRBV12-2 is shown as a pseudogene. Sequenced input: PBMCs. The TCR was taken from a female donor in good health and CMV-seronegative. The CDR3 coding sequence is TGTGCAAGTCGCCTCGACCGGGACAGCCAAGAGACCCAGTACTTC. Amino acid sequence: CASRLDRDSQETQYF.